This TCR beta chain was sequenced in a study of blood T cell repertoires in COVID-19. The table came from immunoSEQ multiplex PCR; TCRdb's copy has only in-frame clones and leaves some out. The sample consists of about 390,000 clones, around nine tenths of them appearing once. Concerning this clone itself: This same CDR3 is encoded by further DNA sequences in the sample.

Germline V gives CDR1 MNHEY, CDR2 SVGAGI. The ends were cut back, 2 bases at V and 0 bases at J, with 7 bases in the middle. The CDR3 consists of 14 residues. In assigning cohorts, the study relied on participant-reported clinical history. This chain links TRBV6-5 with TRBJ1-2, with a tentative D call TRBD1 (5 bases). The receptor comes from a woman between 50 and 59 years old who had recovered from COVID-19. Input material: PBMCs or T cells enriched from blood (not recorded which). For the CDR3, the DNA is TGTGCCAGCAGTTACGACAGAGCTAACTATGGCTACACCTTC. It is translated as CASSYDRANYGYTF.